These 11 T cell receptor beta chains came from one sample sequenced in a study of T cell responses to AZD1222 COVID-19 vaccine. Only in-frame clones appear in the TCRdb table, and some are missing; sequencing was by immunoSEQ multiplex PCR. This sample yields around 100,000 clones, of which approximately 89% are seen a single time; approximately 6.9% belongs to the top ten. Sequenced material: peripheral blood, taken 28 days after the second AZD1222 dose. These receptors were taken from an adult who received the AZD1222 COVID-19 vaccine.

The chain combines TRBV19 with TRBJ1-5, with TRBD1 matching over 9 bases. Germline V CDR1 and CDR2: LNHDA, SQIVND (reference sequence). J gave up 8 bases and V 4 bases, and 12 bases lay outside the gene matches. The CDR3 totals 16 residues. In nucleotides, the CDR3 is TGTGCCAGTAGTACTTATCGACAGGGGGGCGCGGAGCCCCAGCATTTT. Translating gives CASSTYRQGGAEPQHF.

The chain combines TRBV18 with TRBJ2-3; tentatively, D is TRBD2 (5 bases). The V end lost 6 bases, the J end lost 4 bases, and 14 bases lay between the germline ends. The germline gives CDR1 KGHSH, CDR2 LQKENI. This CDR3 spans 14 amino acids. The CDR3 sequence is CASSLERVADTQYF. CDR3 coding DNA: TGTGCCAGCTCGCTGGAGAGGGTGGCAGATACGCAGTATTTT.

V and J are TRBV6-5 and TRBJ1-1; 7 nucleotides match TRBD1. The CDR3 has 16 amino acids. The germline CDR1 and CDR2 sequences are MNHEY and SVGAGI. With V trimmed by 0 bases and J by 3 bases, 7 bases remained unmatched. The CDR3 DNA reads TGTGCCAGCAGTTACTCGAAGGGGGCGCCCGACACTGAAGCTTTCTTT. This sequence encodes CASSYSKGAPDTEAFF.

This chain uses TRBV12-3 or TRBV12-4 with TRBJ1-2, with unresolved D. V gave up 6 bases and J gave up 1 base, with 6 bases separating them. The CDR3 covers 12 residues. The CDR3 coding sequence is TGTGCCAGCAGCCAGGATAACTATGGCTACACCTTC. Translation gives CASSQDNYGYTF.

With regard to this clone: The same CDR3 is also encoded by other DNA sequences in this sample. The rearrangement uses TRBV7-9 and TRBJ2-2; D is unresolved. Germline V CDR1 and CDR2: SEHNR, FQNEAQ (reference sequence). CDR3 length: 14 residues. Trimming left V 1 base short and J 6 bases short, with 9 bases between. CDR3 bases: TGTGCCAGCAGCTTAGTCTCTGGGGCCGGGGAGCTGTTTTTT. This gives the protein CASSLVSGAGELFF.

V gene TRBV27 combines with J gene TRBJ1-3; 8 bases map to TRBD1. Germline assignment: CDR1 MNHEY and CDR2 SMNVEV (reference sequence). There are 15 residues in the CDR3. V lost 8 bases, J lost 0 bases, and 6 bases stayed unmatched. This CDR3 reads CASRGQGVSGNTIYF. In DNA, the CDR3 is TGTGCCAGCCGCGGACAGGGCGTCTCTGGAAACACCATATATTTT.

V is TRBV7-2 and J is TRBJ2-5; D gene uncertain. This CDR3 region has 14 residues. The germline V gene has CDR1 SGHTA and CDR2 FQGNSA. The V gene lost 2 bases and the J gene lost 1 base, with 8 bases spanning the gap. The CDR3 DNA sequence: TGTGCCAGCAGCTTAAGTAACAGCCAAGAGACCCAGTACTTC. It codes for CASSLSNSQETQYF.

The CDR3 DNA sequence: TGTGCCAGCAGCCAAGACGGACAGCTTAATTCACCCCTCCACTTT. Protein: CASSQDGQLNSPLHF. The chain recombines TRBV4-2 with TRBJ1-6, with a weak D call TRBD1 (6 bases). V dropped 0 bases and J dropped 6 bases, with 9 bases sitting between them. The germline V gene has CDR1 LGHNA and CDR2 YNFKEQ. The CDR3 loop spans 15 amino acids.

The gene calls are TRBV6-6 and TRBJ1-2; D unclear. The CDR3 totals 12 residues. The germline CDR1 and CDR2 sequences are MNHNY and SVGAGI (reference sequence). The V and J ends lost 5 bases and 2 bases respectively, with 6 bases between them. CDR3 residues: CASSVGNYGYTF. The CDR3 region has the DNA TGTGCCAGCAGTGTAGGAAACTATGGCTACACCTTC.

The chain uses TRBV7-2 and TRBJ1-5; D might be TRBD1 (5 bases). V was trimmed by 1 base and J by 5 bases, leaving 12 bases between them. This CDR3 comprises 15 residues. Germline CDR1 reads SGHTA; CDR2 reads FQGNSA. CDR3 loop: CASSLDPGEDQPQHF. In nucleotides, the CDR3 is TGTGCCAGCAGCTTAGACCCGGGGGAGGATCAGCCCCAGCATTTT.

A single count supports this clone. The rearrangement uses TRBV18 and TRBJ1-2, with a tentative D call TRBD1 (5 bases). Germline assignment: CDR1 KGHSH and CDR2 LQKENI. V was pared by 3 bases and J by 7 bases, with 18 bases between. The CDR3 extends over 15 amino acids. The CDR3 coding sequence is TGTGCCAGCTCACCGGCGCGGCAGGGTATCGGTGGCTACACCTTC. This gives the protein CASSPARQGIGGYTF.